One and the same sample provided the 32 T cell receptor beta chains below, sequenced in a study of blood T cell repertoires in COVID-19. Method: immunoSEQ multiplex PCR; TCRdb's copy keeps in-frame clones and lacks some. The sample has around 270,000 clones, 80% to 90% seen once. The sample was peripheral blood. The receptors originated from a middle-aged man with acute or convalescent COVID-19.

As DNA, the CDR3 is TGTGCCACCAGTGATTCCGGTGTACAGAACAATGAGCAGTTCTTC. Protein sequence: CATSDSGVQNNEQFF. The V call is TRBV24-1, the J call TRBJ2-1; D not certain. In germline, CDR1 is KGHDR, CDR2 SFDVKD. The V end was cut by 2 bases, the J end by 5 bases, with 12 bases between. The CDR3 consists of 15 residues.

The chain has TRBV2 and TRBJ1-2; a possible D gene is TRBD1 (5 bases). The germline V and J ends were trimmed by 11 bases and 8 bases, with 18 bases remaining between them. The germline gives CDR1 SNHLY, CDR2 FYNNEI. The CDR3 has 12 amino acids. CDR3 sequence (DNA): TGTGCCTCCAGTACGGGGGAGAGAGGCTACACCTTC. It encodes CASSTGERGYTF.

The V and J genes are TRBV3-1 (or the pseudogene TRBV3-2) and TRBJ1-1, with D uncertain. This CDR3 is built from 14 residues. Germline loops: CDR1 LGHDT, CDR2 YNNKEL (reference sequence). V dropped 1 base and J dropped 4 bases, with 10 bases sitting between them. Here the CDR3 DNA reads TGTGCCAGCAGCCAAGCGTGGGCCGTCACTGAAGCTTTCTTT. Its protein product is CASSQAWAVTEAFF.

CDR3 residues: CATSDRDRSYGYTF. CDR3 DNA sequence: TGTGCCACCAGTGACCGGGACAGATCCTATGGCTACACCTTC. The chain links TRBV24-1 to TRBJ1-2, with 7 bases identical to TRBD1. Looked up from germline, CDR1 is KGHDR and CDR2 is SFDVKD. This CDR3 is built from 14 residues. The V segment lost 4 bases and the J segment 4 bases; nucleotides outside the gene matches: 5.

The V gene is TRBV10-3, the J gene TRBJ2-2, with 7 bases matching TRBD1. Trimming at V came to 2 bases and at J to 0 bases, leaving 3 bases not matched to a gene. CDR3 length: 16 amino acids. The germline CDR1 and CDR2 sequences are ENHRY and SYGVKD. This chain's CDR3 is CAISEPGQPNTGELFF. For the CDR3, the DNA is TGTGCCATCAGTGAGCCGGGACAGCCGAACACCGGGGAGCTGTTTTTT.

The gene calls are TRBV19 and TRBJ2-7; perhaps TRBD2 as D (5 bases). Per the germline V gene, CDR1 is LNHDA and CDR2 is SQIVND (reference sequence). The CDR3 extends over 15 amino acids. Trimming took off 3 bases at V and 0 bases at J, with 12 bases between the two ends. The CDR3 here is CASSIAGLSSYEQYF. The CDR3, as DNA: TGTGCCAGTAGTATCGCGGGTCTGAGCTCCTACGAGCAGTACTTC.

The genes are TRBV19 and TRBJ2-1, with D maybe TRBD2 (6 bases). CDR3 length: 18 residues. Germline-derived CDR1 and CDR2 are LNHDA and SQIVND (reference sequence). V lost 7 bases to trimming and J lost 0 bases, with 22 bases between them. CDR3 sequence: CASTQRRASASSYNEQFF. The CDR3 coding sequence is TGTGCCAGTACCCAGAGGCGGGCTAGCGCTTCCTCCTACAATGAGCAGTTCTTC.

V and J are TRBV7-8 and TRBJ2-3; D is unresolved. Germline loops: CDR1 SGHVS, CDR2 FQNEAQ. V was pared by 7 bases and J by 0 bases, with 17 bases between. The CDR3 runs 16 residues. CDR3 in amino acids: CASTFQLTRSTDTQYF. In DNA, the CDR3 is TGTGCCAGCACCTTTCAGTTAACGAGGAGCACAGATACGCAGTATTTT.

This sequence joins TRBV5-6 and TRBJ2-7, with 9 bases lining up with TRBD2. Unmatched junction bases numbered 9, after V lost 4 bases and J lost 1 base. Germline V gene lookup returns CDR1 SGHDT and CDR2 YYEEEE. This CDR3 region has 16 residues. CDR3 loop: CASSRGWLAGSYEQYF. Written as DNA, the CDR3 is TGTGCCAGCAGCCGAGGTTGGCTAGCGGGGTCCTACGAGCAGTACTTC.

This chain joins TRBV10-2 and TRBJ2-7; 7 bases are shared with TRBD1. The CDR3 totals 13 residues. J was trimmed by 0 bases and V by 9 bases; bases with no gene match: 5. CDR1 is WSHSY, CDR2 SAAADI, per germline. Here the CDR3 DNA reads TGCGCCAGTCAGGGGGAAATCTCCTACGAGCAGTACTTC. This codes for CASQGEISYEQYF.

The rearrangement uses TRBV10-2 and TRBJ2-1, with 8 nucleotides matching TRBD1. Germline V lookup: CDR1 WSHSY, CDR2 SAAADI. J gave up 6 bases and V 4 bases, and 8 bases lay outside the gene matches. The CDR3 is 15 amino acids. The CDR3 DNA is TGCGCCAGCAGTGTAAAGACAGGGGTGAGCAATGAGCAGTTCTTC. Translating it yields CASSVKTGVSNEQFF.

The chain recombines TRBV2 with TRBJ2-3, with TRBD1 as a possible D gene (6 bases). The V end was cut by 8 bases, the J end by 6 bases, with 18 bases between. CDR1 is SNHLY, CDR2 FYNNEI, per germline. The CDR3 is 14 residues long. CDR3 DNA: TGTGCCAGCTCGATTTGGGGGCCGGGGGATACGCAGTATTTT. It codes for CASSIWGPGDTQYF.

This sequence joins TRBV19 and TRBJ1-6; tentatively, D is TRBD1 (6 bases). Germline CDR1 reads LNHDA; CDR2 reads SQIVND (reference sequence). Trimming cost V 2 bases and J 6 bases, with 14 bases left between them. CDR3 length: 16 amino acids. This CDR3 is CASSIRVDSPNSPLHF. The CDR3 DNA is TGTGCCAGTAGTATAAGGGTGGACAGTCCTAATTCACCCCTCCACTTT.

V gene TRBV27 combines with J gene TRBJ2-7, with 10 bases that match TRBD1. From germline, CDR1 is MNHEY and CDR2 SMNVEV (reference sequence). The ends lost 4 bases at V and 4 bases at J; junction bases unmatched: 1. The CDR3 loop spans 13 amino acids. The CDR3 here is CASSWDRGYEQYF. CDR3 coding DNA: TGTGCCAGCAGTTGGGACAGGGGTTACGAGCAGTACTTC.

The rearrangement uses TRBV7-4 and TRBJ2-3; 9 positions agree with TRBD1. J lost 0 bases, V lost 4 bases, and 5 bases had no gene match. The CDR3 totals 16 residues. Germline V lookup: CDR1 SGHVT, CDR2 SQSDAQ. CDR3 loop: CASSCRTGESTDTQYF. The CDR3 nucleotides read TGTGCCAGCAGCTGCCGGACAGGGGAAAGCACAGATACGCAGTATTTT.

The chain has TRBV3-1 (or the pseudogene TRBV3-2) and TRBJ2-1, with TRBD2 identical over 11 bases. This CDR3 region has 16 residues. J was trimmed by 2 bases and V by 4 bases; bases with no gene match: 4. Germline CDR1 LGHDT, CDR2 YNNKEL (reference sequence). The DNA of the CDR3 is TGTGCCAGCAGCCCCCTGACTAGCGGGGCCTACAATGAGCAGTTCTTC. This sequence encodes CASSPLTSGAYNEQFF.

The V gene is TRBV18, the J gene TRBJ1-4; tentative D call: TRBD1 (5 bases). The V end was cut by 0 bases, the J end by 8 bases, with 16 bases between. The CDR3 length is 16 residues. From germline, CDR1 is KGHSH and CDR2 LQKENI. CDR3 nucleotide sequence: TGTGCCAGCTCACCACCGGGACTTTCCGGTACCGAAAAACTGTTTTTT. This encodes CASSPPGLSGTEKLFF. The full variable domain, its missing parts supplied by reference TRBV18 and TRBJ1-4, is NAGVMQNPRHLVRRRGQEARLRCSPMKGHSHVYWYRQLPEEGLKFMVYLQKENIIDESGMPKERFSAEFPKEGPSILRIQQVVRGDSAAYFCASSPPGLSGTEKLFFGSGTQLSVL.

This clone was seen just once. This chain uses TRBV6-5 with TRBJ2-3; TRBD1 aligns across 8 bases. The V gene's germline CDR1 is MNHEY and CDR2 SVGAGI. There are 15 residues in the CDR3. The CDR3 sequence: CASRPRGRRTDTQYF. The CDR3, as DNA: TGTGCTTCACGACCCAGGGGGCGACGAACAGATACGCAGTATTTT.

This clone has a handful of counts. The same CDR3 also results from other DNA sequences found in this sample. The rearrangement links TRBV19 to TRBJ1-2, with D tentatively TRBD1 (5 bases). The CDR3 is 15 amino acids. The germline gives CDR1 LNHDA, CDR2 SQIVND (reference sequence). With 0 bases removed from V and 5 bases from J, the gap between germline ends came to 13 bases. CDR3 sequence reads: CASSIDRAGRYGYTF. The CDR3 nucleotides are TGTGCCAGTAGTATAGATCGAGCAGGGAGGTATGGCTACACCTTC.

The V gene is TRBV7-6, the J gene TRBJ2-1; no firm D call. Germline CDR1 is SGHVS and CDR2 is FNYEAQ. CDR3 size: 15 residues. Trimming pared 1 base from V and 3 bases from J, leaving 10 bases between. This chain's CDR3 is CASSLEYPSYNEQFF. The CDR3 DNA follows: TGTGCCAGCAGCTTAGAATACCCGAGCTACAATGAGCAGTTCTTC.

CDR3 bases: TGTGCCAGCAGCGTAGACGAGACTAGCGGCGTCTCCTACAATGAGCAGTTCTTC. Protein: CASSVDETSGVSYNEQFF. The chain uses TRBV9 and TRBJ2-1; 9 bases fit TRBD2. With V trimmed by 0 bases and J by 0 bases, 7 bases remained unmatched. This CDR3 comprises 18 residues. Germline V lookup: CDR1 SGDLS, CDR2 YYNGEE. Together with reference TRBV9 and TRBJ2-1, the CDR3 gives the full variable domain: DSGVTQTPKHLITATGQRVTLRCSPRSGDLSVYWYQQSLDQGLQFLIQYYNGEERAKGNILERFSAQQFPDLHSELNLSSLELGDSALYFCASSVDETSGVSYNEQFFGPGTRLTVL.

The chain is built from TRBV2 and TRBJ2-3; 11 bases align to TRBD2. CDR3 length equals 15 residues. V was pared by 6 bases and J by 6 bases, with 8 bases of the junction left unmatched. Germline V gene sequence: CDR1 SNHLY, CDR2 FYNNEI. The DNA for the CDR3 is TGTGCCAGCAGCTTTACTAGCGGGGGTGGGGATACGCAGTATTTT. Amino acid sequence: CASSFTSGGGDTQYF. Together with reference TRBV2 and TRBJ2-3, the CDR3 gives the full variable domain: EPEVTQTPSHQVTQMGQEVILRCVPISNHLYFYWYRQILGQKVEFLVSFYNNEISEKSEIFDDQFSVERPDGSNFTLKIRSTKLEDSAMYFCASSFTSGGGDTQYFGPGTRLTVL.

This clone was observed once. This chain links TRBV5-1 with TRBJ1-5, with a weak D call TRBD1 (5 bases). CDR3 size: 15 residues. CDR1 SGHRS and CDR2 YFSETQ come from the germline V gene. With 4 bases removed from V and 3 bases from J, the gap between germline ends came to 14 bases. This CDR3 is CASSLIAGPNQPQHF. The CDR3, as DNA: TGCGCCAGCAGCCTAATTGCAGGGCCCAATCAGCCCCAGCATTTT.

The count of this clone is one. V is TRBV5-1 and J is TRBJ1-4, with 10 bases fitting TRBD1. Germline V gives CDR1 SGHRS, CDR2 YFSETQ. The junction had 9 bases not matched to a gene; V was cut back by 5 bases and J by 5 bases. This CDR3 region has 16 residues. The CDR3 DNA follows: TGCGCCAGCAGAAATGGGGACAGGGGCGGGAATGAAAAACTGTTTTTT. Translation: CASRNGDRGGNEKLFF.

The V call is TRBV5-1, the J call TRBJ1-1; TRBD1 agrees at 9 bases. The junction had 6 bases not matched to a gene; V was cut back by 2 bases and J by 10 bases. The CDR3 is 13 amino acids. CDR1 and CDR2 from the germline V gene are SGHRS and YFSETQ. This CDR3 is CASSFRQGGAAFF. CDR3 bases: TGCGCCAGCAGCTTTCGACAGGGGGGAGCAGCTTTCTTT.

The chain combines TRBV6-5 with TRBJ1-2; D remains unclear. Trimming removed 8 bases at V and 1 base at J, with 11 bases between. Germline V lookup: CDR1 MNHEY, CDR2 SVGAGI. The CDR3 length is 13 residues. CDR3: CASLNFFNYGYTF. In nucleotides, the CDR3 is TGTGCCAGCCTTAATTTCTTTAACTATGGCTACACCTTC.

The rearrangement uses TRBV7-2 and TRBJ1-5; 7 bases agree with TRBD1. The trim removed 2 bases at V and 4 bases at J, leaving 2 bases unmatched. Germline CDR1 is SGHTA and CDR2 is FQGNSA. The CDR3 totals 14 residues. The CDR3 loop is CASSLKGANQPQHF. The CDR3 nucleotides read TGTGCCAGCAGCTTAAAGGGGGCAAATCAGCCCCAGCATTTT.

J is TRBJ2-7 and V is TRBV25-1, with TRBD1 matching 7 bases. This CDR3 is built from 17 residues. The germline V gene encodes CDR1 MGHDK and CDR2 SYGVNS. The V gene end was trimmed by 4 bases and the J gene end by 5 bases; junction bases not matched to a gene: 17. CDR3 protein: CASSAVQGTNKRNEQYF. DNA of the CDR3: TGTGCCAGCAGTGCCGTACAGGGGACCAATAAACGGAACGAGCAGTACTTC.

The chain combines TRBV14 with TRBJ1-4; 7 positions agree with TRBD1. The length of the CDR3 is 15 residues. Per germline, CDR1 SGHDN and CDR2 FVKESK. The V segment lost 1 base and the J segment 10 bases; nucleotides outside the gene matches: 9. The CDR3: CASSQVTGSSGKLFF. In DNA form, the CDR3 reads TGTGCCAGCAGCCAAGTGACAGGGTCTAGTGGAAAACTGTTTTTT.

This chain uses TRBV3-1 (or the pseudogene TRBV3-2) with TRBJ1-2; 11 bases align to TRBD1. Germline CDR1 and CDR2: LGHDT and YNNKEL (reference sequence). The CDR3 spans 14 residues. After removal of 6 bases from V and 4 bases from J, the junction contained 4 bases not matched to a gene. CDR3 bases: TGTGCCAGCAGTCCCGGACAGGGGGCCTATGGCTACACCTTC. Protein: CASSPGQGAYGYTF.

The CDR3 nucleotides read TGTGCCAGCAGTTCCGGGAGTGGCTACACCTTC. It translates to CASSSGSGYTF. This chain links TRBV6-5 with TRBJ1-2; no reliable D call. CDR1 is MNHEY and CDR2 is SVGAGI in the germline V gene. This CDR3 comprises 11 residues. With 4 bases removed from V and 7 bases from J, the gap between germline ends came to 7 bases.

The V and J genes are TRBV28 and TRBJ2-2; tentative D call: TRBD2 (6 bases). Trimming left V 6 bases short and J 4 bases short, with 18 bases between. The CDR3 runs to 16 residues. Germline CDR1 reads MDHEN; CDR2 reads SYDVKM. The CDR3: CASSFTGQGGTGELFF. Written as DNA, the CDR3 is TGTGCCAGCAGCTTTACCGGGCAGGGAGGCACCGGGGAGCTGTTTTTT. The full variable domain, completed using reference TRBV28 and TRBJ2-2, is DVKVTQSSRYLVKRTGEKVFLECVQDMDHENMFWYRQDPGLGLRLIYFSYDVKMKEKGDIPEGYSVSREKKERFSLILESASTNQTSMYLCASSFTGQGGTGELFFGEGSRLTVL.